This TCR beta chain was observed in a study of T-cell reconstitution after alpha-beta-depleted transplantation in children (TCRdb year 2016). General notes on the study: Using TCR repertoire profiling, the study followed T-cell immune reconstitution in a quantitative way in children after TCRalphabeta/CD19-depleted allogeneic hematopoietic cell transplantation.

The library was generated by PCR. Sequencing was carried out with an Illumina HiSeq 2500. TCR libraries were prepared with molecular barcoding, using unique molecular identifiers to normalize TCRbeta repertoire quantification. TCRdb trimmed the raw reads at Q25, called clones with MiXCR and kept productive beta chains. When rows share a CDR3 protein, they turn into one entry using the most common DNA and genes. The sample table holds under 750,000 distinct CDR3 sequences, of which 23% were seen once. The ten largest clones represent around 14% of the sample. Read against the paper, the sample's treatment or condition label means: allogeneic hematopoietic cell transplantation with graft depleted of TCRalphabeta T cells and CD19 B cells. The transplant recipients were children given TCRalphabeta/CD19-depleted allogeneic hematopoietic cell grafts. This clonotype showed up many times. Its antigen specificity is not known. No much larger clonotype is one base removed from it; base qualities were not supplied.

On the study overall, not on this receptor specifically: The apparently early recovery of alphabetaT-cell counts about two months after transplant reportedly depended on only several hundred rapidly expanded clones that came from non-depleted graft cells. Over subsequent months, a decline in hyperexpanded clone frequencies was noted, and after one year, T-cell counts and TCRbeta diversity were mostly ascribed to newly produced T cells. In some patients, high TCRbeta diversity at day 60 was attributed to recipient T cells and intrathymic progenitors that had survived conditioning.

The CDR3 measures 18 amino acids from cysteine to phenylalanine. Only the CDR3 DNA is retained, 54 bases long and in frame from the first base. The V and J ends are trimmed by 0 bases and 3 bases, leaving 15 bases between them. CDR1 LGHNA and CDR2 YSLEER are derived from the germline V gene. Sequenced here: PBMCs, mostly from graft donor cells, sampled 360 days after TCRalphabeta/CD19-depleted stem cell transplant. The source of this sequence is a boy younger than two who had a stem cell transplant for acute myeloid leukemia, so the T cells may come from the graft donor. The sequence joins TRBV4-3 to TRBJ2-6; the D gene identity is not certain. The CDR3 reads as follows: CASSQELGHYLGANVLTF. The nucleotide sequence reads TGCGCCAGCAGCCAAGAATTAGGGCACTACCTTGGGGCCAACGTCCTGACTTTC.